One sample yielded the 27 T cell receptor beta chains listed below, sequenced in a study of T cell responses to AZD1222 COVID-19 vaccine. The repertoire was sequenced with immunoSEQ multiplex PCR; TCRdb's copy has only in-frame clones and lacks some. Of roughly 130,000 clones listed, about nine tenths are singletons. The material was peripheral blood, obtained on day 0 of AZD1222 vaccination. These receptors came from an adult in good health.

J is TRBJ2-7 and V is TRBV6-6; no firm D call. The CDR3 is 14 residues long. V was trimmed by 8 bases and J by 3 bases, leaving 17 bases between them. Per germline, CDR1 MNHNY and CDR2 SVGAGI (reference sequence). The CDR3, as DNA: TGTGCCAGCGTCGAGGACGCGACGGTCTACGAGCAGTACTTC. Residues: CASVEDATVYEQYF.

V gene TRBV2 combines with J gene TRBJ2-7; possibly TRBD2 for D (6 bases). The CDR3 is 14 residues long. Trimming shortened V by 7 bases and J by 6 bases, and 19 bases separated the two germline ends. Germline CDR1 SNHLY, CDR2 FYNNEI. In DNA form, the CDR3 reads TGTGCCAGCATGGAGGGGTCCTTCCCGGGCGAGCAGTACTTC. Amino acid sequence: CASMEGSFPGEQYF.

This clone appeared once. CDR3 nucleotide sequence: TGTGCCTGCGGGGAACAGGGACGCGAGCAGTACTTC. It encodes CACGEQGREQYF. The rearrangement links TRBV5-4 to TRBJ2-7, with D perhaps given as TRBD1 or TRBD2 (6 bases each). Germline V gives CDR1 SGHNT, CDR2 YYREEE (reference sequence). The CDR3 is made up of 12 amino acids. Trimming took off 10 bases at V and 6 bases at J, with 17 bases between the two ends.

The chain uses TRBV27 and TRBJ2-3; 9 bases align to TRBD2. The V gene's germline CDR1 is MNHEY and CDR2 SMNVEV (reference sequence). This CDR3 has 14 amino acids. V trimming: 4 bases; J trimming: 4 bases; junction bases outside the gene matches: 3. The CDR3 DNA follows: TGTGCCAGCAGTTCGGAGCGGGAGGCAGATACGCAGTATTTT. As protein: CASSSEREADTQYF.

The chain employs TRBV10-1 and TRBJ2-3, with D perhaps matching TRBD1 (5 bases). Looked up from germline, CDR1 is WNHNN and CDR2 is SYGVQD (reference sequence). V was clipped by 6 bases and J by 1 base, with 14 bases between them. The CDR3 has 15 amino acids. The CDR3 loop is CASSPGHGGTDTQYF. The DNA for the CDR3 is TGCGCCAGCAGCCCTGGACACGGAGGCACAGATACGCAGTATTTT.

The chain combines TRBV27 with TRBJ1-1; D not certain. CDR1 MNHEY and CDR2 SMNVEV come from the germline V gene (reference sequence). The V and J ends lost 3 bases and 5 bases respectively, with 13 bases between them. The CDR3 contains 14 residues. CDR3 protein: CASSFSRRQTEAFF. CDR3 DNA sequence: TGTGCCAGCAGTTTTTCACGACGGCAGACTGAAGCTTTCTTT.

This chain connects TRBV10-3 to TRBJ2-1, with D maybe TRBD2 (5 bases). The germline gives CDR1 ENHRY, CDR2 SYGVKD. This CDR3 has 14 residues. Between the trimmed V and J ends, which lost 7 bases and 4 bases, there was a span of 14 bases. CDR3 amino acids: CAITPGLGYNEQFF. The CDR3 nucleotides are TGTGCCATCACCCCGGGGTTAGGGTACAATGAGCAGTTCTTC.

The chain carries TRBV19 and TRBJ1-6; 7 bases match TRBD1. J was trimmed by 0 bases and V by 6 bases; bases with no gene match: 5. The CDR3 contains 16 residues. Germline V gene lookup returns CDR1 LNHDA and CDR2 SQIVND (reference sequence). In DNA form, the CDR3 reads TGTGCCAGTAGACCACAGGGGAGCTCCTATAATTCACCCCTCCACTTT. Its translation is CASRPQGSSYNSPLHF.

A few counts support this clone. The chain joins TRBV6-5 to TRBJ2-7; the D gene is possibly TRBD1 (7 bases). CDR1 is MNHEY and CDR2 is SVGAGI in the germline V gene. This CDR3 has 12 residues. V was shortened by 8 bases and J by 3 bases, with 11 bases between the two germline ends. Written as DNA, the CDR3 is TGTGCCAGCCGGCGGGACAGCTACGAGCAGTACTTC. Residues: CASRRDSYEQYF.

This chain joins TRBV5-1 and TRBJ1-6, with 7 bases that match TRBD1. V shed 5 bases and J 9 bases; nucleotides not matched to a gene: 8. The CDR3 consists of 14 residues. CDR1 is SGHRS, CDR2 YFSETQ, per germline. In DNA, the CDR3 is TGCGCCAGCAGTTTCGACAGGGAGGTTTCACCCCTCCACTTT. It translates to CASSFDREVSPLHF.

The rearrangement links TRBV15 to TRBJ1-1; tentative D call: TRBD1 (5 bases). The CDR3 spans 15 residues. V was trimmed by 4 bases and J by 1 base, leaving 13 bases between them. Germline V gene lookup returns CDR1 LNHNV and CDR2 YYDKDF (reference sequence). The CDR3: CATSIPGTGNTEAFF. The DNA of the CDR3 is TGTGCCACCAGCATCCCCGGGACGGGGAACACTGAAGCTTTCTTT.

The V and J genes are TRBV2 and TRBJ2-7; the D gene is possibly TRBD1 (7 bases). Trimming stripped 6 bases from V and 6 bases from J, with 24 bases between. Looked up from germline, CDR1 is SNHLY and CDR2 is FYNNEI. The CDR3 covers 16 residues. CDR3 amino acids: CASRLGTGVEGREQYF. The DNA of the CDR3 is TGTGCCAGCAGATTAGGTACAGGGGTGGAGGGGCGCGAGCAGTACTTC.

DNA for the CDR3: TGTGCCAGCAGCGCTCAGGGGCTCGAAAGCTCCGAGCAGTACTTC. Amino acid sequence: CASSAQGLESSEQYF. The J gene is TRBJ2-7, the V gene TRBV9; tentative D call: TRBD1 (6 bases). V lost 3 bases and J 6 bases, leaving 19 bases between the germline ends. CDR1 and CDR2 from the germline V gene are SGDLS and YYNGEE. There are 15 residues in the CDR3.

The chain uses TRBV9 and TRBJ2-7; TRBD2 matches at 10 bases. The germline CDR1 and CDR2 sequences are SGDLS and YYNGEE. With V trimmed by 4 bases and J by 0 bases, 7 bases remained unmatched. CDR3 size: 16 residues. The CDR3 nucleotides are TGTGCCAGCAGCCCTGCTAGCGGGGGCTCCTCCTACGAGCAGTACTTC. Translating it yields CASSPASGGSSYEQYF.

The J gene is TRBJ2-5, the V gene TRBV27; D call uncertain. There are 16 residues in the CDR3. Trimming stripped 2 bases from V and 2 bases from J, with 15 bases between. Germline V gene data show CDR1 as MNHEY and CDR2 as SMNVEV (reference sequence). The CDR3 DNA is TGTGCCAGCAGTTTAGGGCGAAAACCGATTCAAGAGACCCAGTACTTC. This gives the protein CASSLGRKPIQETQYF.

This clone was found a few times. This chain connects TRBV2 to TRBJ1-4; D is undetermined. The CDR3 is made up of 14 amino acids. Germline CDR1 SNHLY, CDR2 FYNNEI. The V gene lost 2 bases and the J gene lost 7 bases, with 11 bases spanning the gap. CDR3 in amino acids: CASSERVGSEKLFF. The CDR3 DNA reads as TGTGCCAGCAGTGAACGGGTGGGGAGTGAAAAACTGTTTTTT.

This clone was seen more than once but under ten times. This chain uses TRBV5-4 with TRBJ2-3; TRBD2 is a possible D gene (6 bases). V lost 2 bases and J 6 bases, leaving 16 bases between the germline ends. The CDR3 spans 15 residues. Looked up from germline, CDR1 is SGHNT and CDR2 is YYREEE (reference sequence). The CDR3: CASSFLTPGEDTQYF. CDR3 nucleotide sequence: TGTGCCAGCAGCTTCCTTACGCCGGGAGAGGATACGCAGTATTTT.

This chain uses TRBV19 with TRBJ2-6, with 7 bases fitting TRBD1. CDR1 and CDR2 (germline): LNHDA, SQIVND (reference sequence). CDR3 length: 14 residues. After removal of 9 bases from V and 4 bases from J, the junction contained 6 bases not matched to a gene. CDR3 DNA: TGTGCCAGCACCGACAGGGCCGGGGCCAACGTCCTGACTTTC. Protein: CASTDRAGANVLTF.

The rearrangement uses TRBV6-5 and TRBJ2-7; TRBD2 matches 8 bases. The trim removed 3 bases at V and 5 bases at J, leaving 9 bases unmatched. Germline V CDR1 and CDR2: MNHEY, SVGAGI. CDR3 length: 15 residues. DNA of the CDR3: TGTGCCAGCAGTTATTTCGGCGCGGGAGGCGACGAGCAGTACTTC. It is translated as CASSYFGAGGDEQYF.

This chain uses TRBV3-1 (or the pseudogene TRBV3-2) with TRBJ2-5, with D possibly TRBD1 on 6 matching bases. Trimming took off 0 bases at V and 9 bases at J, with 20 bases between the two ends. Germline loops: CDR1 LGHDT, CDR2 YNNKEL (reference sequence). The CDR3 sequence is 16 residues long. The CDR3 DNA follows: TGTGCCAGCAGCCAAGATTGGAGATCCCGGGACAATTCCCAGTACTTC. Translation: CASSQDWRSRDNSQYF.

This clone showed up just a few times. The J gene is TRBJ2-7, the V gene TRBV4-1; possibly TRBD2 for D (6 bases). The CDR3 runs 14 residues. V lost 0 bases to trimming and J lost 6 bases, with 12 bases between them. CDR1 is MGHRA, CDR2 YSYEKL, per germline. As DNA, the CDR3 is TGCGCCAGCAGCCAAGAGGAGGGAGAGTTCGAGCAGTACTTC. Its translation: CASSQEEGEFEQYF.

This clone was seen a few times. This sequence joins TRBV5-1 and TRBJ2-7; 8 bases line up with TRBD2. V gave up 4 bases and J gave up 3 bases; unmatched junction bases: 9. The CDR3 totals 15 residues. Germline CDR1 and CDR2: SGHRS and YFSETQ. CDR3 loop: CASSDPRRGVYEQYF. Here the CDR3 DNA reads TGCGCCAGCAGCGACCCGCGGCGGGGGGTCTACGAGCAGTACTTC.

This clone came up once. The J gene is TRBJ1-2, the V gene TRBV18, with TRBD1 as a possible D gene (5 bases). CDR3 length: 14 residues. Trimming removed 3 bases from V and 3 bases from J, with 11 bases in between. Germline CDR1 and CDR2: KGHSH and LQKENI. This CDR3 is CASSPAQGYYGYTF. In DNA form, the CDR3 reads TGTGCCAGCTCACCTGCCCAGGGCTACTATGGCTACACCTTC.

The CDR3 DNA is TGTGCCAGCATCATGCGGGGCTCTGGGGCCAACGTCCTGACTTTC. This translates into CASIMRGSGANVLTF. The chain links TRBV27 to TRBJ2-6, with a tentative D call TRBD2 (6 bases). This CDR3 has 15 amino acids. Germline V lookup: CDR1 MNHEY, CDR2 SMNVEV (reference sequence). With 7 bases removed from V and 0 bases from J, the gap between germline ends came to 10 bases.

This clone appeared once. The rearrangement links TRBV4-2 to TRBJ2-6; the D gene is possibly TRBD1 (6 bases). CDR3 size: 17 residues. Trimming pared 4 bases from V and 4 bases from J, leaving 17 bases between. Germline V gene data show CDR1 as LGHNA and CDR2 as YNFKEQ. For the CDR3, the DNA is TGTGCCAGCAGCCCCACGGACAGAACCCCCGGGGCCAACGTCCTGACTTTC. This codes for CASSPTDRTPGANVLTF.

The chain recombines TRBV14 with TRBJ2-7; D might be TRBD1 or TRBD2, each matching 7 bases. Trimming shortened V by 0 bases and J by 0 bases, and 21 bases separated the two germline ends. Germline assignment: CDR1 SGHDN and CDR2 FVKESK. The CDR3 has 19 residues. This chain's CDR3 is CASSQDRGGRTLISYEQYF. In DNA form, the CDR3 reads TGTGCCAGCAGCCAAGACAGGGGGGGACGGACCTTGATCTCCTACGAGCAGTACTTC.

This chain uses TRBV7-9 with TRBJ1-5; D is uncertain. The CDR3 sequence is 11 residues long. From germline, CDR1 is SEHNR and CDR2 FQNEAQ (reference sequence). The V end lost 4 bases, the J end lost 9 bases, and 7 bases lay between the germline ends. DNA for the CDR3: TGTGCCAGCAGCTCCTTGGGGCCCCAGCATTTT. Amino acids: CASSSLGPQHF. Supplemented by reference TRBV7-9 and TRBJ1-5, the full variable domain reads DTGVSQNPRHKITKRGQNVTFRCDPISEHNRLYWYRQTLGQGPEFLTYFQNEAQLEKSRLLSDRFSAERPKGSFSTLEIQRTEQGDSAMYLCASSSLGPQHFGDGTRLSIL.